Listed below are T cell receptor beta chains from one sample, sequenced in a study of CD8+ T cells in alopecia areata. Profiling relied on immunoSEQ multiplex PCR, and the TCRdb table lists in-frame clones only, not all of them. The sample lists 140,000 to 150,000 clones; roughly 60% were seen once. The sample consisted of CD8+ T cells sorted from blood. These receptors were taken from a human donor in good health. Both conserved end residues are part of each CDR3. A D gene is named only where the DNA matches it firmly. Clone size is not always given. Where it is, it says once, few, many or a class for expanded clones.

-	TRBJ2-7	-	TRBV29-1	TGCAGCGTTGAAGGCCGAGCCTACGAGCAGTACTTC	CSVEGRAYEQYF
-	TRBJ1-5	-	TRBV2	TGTGCCAGCAGTGACTACAGAGGGCCCCAGCATTTT	CASSDYRGPQHF
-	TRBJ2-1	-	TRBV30	TGTGCCTGTATTCCCGCCGGGGGACGGAATGAGCAGTTCTTC	CACIPAGGRNEQFF
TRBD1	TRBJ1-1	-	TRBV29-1	TGCAGCGTCCCACAGGGGTGGAGCACTGAAGCTTTCTTT	CSVPQGWSTEAFF
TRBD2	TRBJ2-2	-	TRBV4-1	TGCGCCAGCAGCCAAGCTGTGCTAGCGGGAGTTACCGGGGAGCTGTTTTTT	CASSQAVLAGVTGELFF
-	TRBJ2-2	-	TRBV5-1	TGCGCCAGCAGCTTAAGACAGGGAGGCACCGGGGAGCTGTTTTTT	CASSLRQGGTGELFF
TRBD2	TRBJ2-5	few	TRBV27	TGTGCCAGCAGCCTAATAGCGGGAGGGATCCAAGAGACCCAGTACTTC	CASSLIAGGIQETQYF
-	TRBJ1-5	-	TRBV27	TGTGCCAGCAGTTACAGCCCTAATCAGCCCCAGCATTTT	CASSYSPNQPQHF
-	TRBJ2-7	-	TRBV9	TGTGCCAGCAGCGTCGCGGACGTCGATACCTACGAGCAGTACTTC	CASSVADVDTYEQYF
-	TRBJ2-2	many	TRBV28	TGTGCCAGCAGTTTATTCGGGGGGGAGCTGTTTTTT	CASSLFGGELFF
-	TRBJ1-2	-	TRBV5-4	TGTGCCAGCAGGCCCCCCGGGGACGGCTACACCTTC	CASRPPGDGYTF
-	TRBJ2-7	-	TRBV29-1	TGCAGCGAAGCGAGGGTTGTCCCCTACTCATACGAGCAGTACTTC	CSEARVVPYSYEQYF
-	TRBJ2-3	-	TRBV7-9	TGTGCCAGCAGCTCCGACAGACCAGATACGCAGTATTTT	CASSSDRPDTQYF
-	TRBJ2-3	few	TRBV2	TGTGCCAGCAAGGGAACCCAGGCAACAGATACGCAGTATTTT	CASKGTQATDTQYF
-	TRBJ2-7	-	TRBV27	TGTGCCAGCAGTTTAGGGCAGCACTACGAGCAGTACTTC	CASSLGQHYEQYF
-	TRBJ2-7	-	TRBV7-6	TGTGCCAGCAGTCCACAGGGCCCCAGCGAGCAGTACTTC	CASSPQGPSEQYF
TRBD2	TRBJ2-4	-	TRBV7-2	TGTGCCAGCAGCGAAGGACTAGCGGTAGCCAAAAACATTCAGTACTTC	CASSEGLAVAKNIQYF
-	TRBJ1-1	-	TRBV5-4	TGTGCCAGCAGCGTTGCGGGGGGAGGCACTGAAGCTTTCTTT	CASSVAGGGTEAFF
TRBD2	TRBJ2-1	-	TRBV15	TGTGCCACCAGCAGAGACGGACTAGCGGGAGGGCCTAATGAGCAGTTCTTC	CATSRDGLAGGPNEQFF
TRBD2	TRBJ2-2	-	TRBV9	TGTGCCAGCAGCGTAGGATCTAGCGGGGGATCCACCGGGGAGCTGTTTTTT	CASSVGSSGGSTGELFF
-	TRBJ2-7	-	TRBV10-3	TGTGCCATCCTTGGGGGTGGGTCCTACGAGCAGTACTTC	CAILGGGSYEQYF
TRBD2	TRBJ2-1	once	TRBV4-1	TGCGCCAGCAGCCAACCTAGCGGGAGGGGGAATGAGCAGTTCTTC	CASSQPSGRGNEQFF
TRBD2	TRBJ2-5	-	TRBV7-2	TGTGCCAGCAGCCCAGGACTAGTCCAAGAGACCCAGTACTTC	CASSPGLVQETQYF
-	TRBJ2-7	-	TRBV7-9	TGTGCCAGCAGCCGCACGTCCTACGAGCAGTACTTC	CASSRTSYEQYF
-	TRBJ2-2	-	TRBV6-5	TGTGCCAGCAAGTCACACAACACCGGGGAGCTGTTTTTT	CASKSHNTGELFF
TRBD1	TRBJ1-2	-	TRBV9	TGTGCCAGCAGCGGACAGGGTGATATCTATGGCTACACCTTC	CASSGQGDIYGYTF
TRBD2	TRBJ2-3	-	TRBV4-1	TGCGCCAGCAGCCAAGATGCGCGGCGGGAGGGCCGATTGAATACGCAGTATTTT	CASSQDARREGRLNTQYF
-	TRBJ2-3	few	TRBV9	TGTGCCAGCAGCCCGGAAGGATGGTGGGATACGCAGTATTTT	CASSPEGWWDTQYF
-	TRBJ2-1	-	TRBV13	TGTGCCAGCAGTGAGGGCAACAATGAGCAGTTCTTC	CASSEGNNEQFF
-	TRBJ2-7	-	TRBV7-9	TGTGCCAGCAGCTTAGACAGGGAACCAAGGAACCAGTACTTC	CASSLDREPRNQYF
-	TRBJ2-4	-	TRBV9	TGTGCCAGCATCAAATTAACCGTCCCCATTCAGTACTTC	CASIKLTVPIQYF
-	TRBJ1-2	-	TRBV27	TGTGCCAGCAGTCCTAGACTGAGGTATGGCTACACCTTC	CASSPRLRYGYTF
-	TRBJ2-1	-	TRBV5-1	TGCGCCAGCAGCTTGGGTCCCGACAATGAGCAGTTCTTC	CASSLGPDNEQFF
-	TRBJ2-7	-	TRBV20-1	TGCAGTGCTCCCAGCCGCTACGAGCAGTACTTC	CSAPSRYEQYF
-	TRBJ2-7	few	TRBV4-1	TGCGCCAGCAGCACCCCCGGGGTCGAGCAGTACTTC	CASSTPGVEQYF
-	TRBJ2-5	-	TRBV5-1	TGCGCCAGCAGCTACCTGTTCGGGAGCCCGCCGGAGACCCAGTACTTC	CASSYLFGSPPETQYF
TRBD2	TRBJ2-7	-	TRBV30	TGTGCCTGGAGACTCCCGTTTTCCCAGCGGGAGGTCTACGAGCAGTACTTC	CAWRLPFSQREVYEQYF
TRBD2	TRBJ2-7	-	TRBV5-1	TGCGCCAGCAGCTTGGACGGACTAGCGGGAGGTTGGCAGTACTTC	CASSLDGLAGGWQYF
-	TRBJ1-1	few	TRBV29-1	TGCAGCGTTATGCAGGGAATCACTGAAGCTTTCTTT	CSVMQGITEAFF
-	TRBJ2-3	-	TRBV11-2	TGTGCCAGCAGCTTAGAATTTAGCTCCGATACGCAGTATTTT	CASSLEFSSDTQYF